This TCR beta chain originates from a study of T cells in placental villitis. Study-level background: Two of the control placentae were obtained from preterm deliveries, but no significant pathology was found on examination. The study tested an allograft-versus-infection hypothesis by comparing placental TCR-beta repertoires in villitis of unknown etiology, unaffected controls matched for gestational age, and infectious villitis.

Fewer than twelve placentae without villitis served as controls and were matched to the villitis of unknown etiology cases on gestational age at delivery. Placentae were collected after delivery and underwent gross and histological evaluation before archival tissue selection. Five 10-micron scrolls were cut from each FFPE block, and DNA was isolated using the AllPrep DNA/RNA FFPE Tissue kit. DNA concentration and purity were checked by NanoDrop, and RNA quality was assessed on a Bioanalyzer. This clone showed up just once. There is no known antigen for this receptor. Base-call qualities are not available, and no considerably larger clone is one nucleotide away. The CDR3 spans 13 residues, from the cysteine through the phenylalanine. Only the CDR3 DNA stays, 39 bases, in frame from base 1. For CDR1 and CDR2, the germline V gene (reference sequence) lists GTSNPN and SVGIG. The V and J ends are trimmed by 2 bases and 9 bases, leaving 14 bases between them.

The paper's findings and limits, for the study overall: Bulk tissue sequencing could not distinguish helper, regulatory or cytotoxic T cells, nor maternal versus fetal T cells, and excluded gamma-delta receptors. Higher CMV-specific clone frequencies were found in infectious CMV cases than in villitis of unknown etiology (around 0.01 vs 0.001), and no difference in CMV-specific clone frequencies was seen between villitis of unknown etiology and controls. Paraffin blocks contained small amounts of decidua, so some captured T cells, especially in controls, may have been decidual rather than villous infiltrates. Clonality was higher in villitis of unknown etiology placentae than in controls (median around 0.057 versus 0.006, p=0.0025), a result indicating clonal expansion.

Using the immunoSEQ v4 bias-controlled multiplex PCR assay, run blinded to group allocation, TCR-beta CDR3 regions were amplified from genomic DNA. To estimate the quantities of nucleated cells and T cells in each sample, reference gene primers were added alongside the TCR-beta primers. Sequencing of the libraries was performed on an Illumina MiSeq with a 100-cycle paired-end protocol. Concerning the study's data processing: Diversity and richness were calculated in immunoSEQ Analyzer software; richness by iChao1, clonality based on Pielou evenness and Shannon diversity (0-1, higher means less diverse). CDR3 amino acid sequences together with V/J genes were queried against VDJdb for CMV, EBV and influenza A specificities, with confidence 3 and substitution 2 applied. The Morisita-Horn index was used to measure TCR-beta amino acid clonotype overlap among the villitis of unknown etiology, infectious villitis and control repertoires. What TCRdb holds here is the immuneACCESS table cut down to in-frame rearrangements. Part of the clones is not present; checked against another copy, under half of the missing clones reflect an unresolved V gene, and the others are unexplained. V, J and clone size are those of that table, while D and trimming were read from the DNA. In this sample the table shows 700 to 800 clones, about 98% of which occur a single time. 3% to 3.5% of the sample is in the top ten clones.

The sequence derives from a human donor in good health; the placental T cells may come from both mother and fetus. Sequencing used placental tissue containing maternal and fetal cells. The chain couples TRBV30 to TRBJ2-1; 5 matching bases give a weak D call of TRBD2. The DNA sequence is given as TGTGCCTGGAGTATCAACGGGATATTTGAGCAGTTCTTC. It translates to CAWSINGIFEQFF.